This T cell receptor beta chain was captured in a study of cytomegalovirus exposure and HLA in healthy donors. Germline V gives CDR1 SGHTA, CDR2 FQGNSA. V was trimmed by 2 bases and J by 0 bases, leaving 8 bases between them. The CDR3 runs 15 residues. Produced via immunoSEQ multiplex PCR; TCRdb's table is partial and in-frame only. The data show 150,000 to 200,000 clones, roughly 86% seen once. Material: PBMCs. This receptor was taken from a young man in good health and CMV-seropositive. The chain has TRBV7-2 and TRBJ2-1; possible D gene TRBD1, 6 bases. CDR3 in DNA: TGTGCCAGCAGCTTAAGGGGGAGCTCCTACAATGAGCAGTTCTTC. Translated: CASSLRGSSYNEQFF.